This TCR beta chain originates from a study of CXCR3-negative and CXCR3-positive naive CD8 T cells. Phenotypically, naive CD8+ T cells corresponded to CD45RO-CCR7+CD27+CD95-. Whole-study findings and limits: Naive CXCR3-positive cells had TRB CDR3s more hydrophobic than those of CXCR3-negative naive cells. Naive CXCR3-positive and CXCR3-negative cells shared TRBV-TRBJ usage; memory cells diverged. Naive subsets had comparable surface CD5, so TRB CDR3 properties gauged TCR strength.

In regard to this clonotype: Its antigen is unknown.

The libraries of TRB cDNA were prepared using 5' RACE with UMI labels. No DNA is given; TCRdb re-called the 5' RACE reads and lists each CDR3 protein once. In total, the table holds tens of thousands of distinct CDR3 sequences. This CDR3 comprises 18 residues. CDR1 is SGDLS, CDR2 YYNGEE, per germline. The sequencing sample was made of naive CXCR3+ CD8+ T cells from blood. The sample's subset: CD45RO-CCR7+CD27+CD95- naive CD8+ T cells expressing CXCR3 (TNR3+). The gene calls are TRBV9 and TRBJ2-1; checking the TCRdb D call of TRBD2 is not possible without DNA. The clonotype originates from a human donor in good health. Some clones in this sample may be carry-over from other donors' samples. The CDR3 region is CASSKPRTSGAEENEQFF.